The entry below gives a single TCR beta chain sequence along with its context. Its specificity is unknown. Between the trimmed V and J ends, which lost 7 bases and 8 bases, there was a span of 14 bases. The CDR3 has 11 amino acids. CDR1 is DFQATT and CDR2 is SNEGSKA in the germline V gene (reference sequence). Each diagnosis was grounded in clinical symptoms, serum thyroxine and TRAb, thyroid ultrasound, and orbital computed tomography. Researchers amplified the TCR beta CDR3 regions from RNA transcripts. First-round RT-PCR of the TCR CDR3 relied on the HTBI primer set. MiXCR, applied by TCRdb to the multiplex PCR reads, yields one record per CDR3 protein. The table lists 550,000 to 700,000 distinct CDR3 sequences, roughly 50% of them singletons. This specimen comes from a study of T cells in Graves' hyperthyroidism and ophthalmopathy. Study results and limitations: Most thyroid clonotypes that were expanded above 0.001 also turned up in blood.

The receptor was isolated from an adult woman with Graves' disease, either hyperthyroidism or ophthalmopathy (not recorded which). The sequencing sample was made of peripheral blood or thyroid tissue (not recorded which). The V call is TRBV20-1, the J call TRBJ1-2, with no clear D. CDR3 sequence (DNA): TGCAGTGTTGAGACTAGCAAGGGCTACACCTTC. This gives the protein CSVETSKGYTF.